This T cell receptor beta chain was recorded in a study of cytomegalovirus exposure and HLA in healthy donors. Germline V gene lookup returns CDR1 GTSNPN and CDR2 SVGIG (reference sequence). The CDR3 is 14 amino acids. The V and J ends lost 0 bases and 4 bases respectively, with 12 bases between them. In the PCR, 60 Vbeta and 13 Jbeta primers were used. The repertoire was sequenced with immunoSEQ multiplex PCR; TCRdb's copy has only in-frame clones and lacks some. The data hold about 110,000 clones, with less than 75% observed a single time. V gene TRBV30 combines with J gene TRBJ1-2; D is possibly TRBD1 (6 bases). Sequencing was performed on PBMCs. The TCR sequence derives from a man aged 35-49 years in good health and CMV-seropositive. This chain's CDR3 is CAWSVRGGSYGYTF. CDR3 DNA: TGTGCCTGGAGTGTACGTGGGGGCAGCTATGGCTACACCTTC.